The clone carrying this T cell receptor (beta chain) was observed a handful of times. Its antigen is as yet unknown. This sample was included in a study of T-cell memory formation after mild COVID-19. Study information: Among the donors, TCR clusters were largely specific to each donor. Study-wide results and limits: Pre-infection memory contained some responding clones, which suggested that cross-reactive memory had joined. CD4+ bias marked clones expanding day 15 to 37, unlike balanced contracting clones.

After 5'RACE with constant-segment primers, TCR alpha and TCR beta cDNA libraries carrying sample barcodes and UMIs were obtained. TCRdb reprocessed the 5' RACE reads via MiXCR and lists one record per CDR3 protein. The sample has under 350,000 distinct CDR3 sequences, 15% to 20% seen once. J lost 0 bases, V lost 4 bases, and 11 bases had no gene match. Germline CDR1 LGHNA, CDR2 YSLEER. The CDR3 runs to 20 residues. The clonotype comes from a man aged 18 to 29 who had mild COVID-19 (a few samples of this study predate the infection). Cell type and time point are not known. The sequencing input was PBMCs or a T cell subset sorted from them (not recorded which). The chain uses TRBV4-3 and TRBJ2-3; 15 bases fit TRBD2. The CDR3 sequence: CASSPRTPGLAGGSTDTQYF. CDR3 DNA: TGCGCCAGCAGCCCTCGGACCCCGGGACTAGCGGGGGGTAGCACAGATACGCAGTATTTT.